Listed here is a single T cell receptor (beta chain). The data belong to a study of shared clonotypes between healthy human individuals. Study information: Each donor's CD8 memory used one plate, CD8 naive two, each CD4 subset three.

CDR3 length: 15 amino acids. The germline V gene encodes CDR1 MNHEY and CDR2 SVGAGI. Trimming left V 0 bases short and J 1 base short, with 9 bases between. Measured with immunoSEQ multiplex PCR; TCRdb has only the in-frame clones, and not every one. The table shows about 1.9 million clones, with about 93% occurring only once. CD45RO-negative cells were positively selected for CCR7, leaving out terminally differentiated effector memory CD45RA+ cells. The TCR comes from a man in his late teens or twenties in good health. Some clones in this sample may be carry-over from other donors' samples. The specimen was naive CD8+ T cells from PBMCs. This chain links TRBV6-5 with TRBJ1-1; TRBD1 is a possible D gene (5 bases). This CDR3 reads CASSYSMQGNTEAFF. The CDR3 DNA sequence: TGTGCCAGCAGTTACTCGATGCAGGGGAACACTGAAGCTTTCTTT.